One sample yielded the 17 T cell receptor beta chains listed below, sequenced in a study of CD8 T cells in ankylosing spondylitis. TCRdb redid the calling of the 5' RACE reads with MiXCR, one entry per CDR3 protein. Of 150,000 or so distinct CDR3 sequences listed, about 9.9% were seen once; the top ten hold about 28%. The sequenced sample consisted of blood, either unsorted or a sorted T cell fraction (not recorded which). These receptors originate from a male donor with ankylosing spondylitis or in good health (not recorded which).

The gene calls are TRBV5-1 and TRBJ2-1; D call uncertain. Germline V CDR1 and CDR2: SGHRS, YFSETQ. V dropped 0 bases and J dropped 12 bases, with 13 bases sitting between them. The CDR3 is 13 amino acids. Here the CDR3 DNA reads TGCGCCAGCAGCTTGGAGGCAGAAAGTGTGCAGTTCTTC. Protein sequence: CASSLEAESVQFF.

This clonotype was recorded a few times. The chain couples TRBV14 to TRBJ2-7, with 7 bases matching TRBD2. With V trimmed by 2 bases and J by 4 bases, 8 bases remained unmatched. Per germline, CDR1 SGHDN and CDR2 FVKESK. This CDR3 is 15 amino acids long. CDR3 residues: CASSQTGGPVYEQYF. The CDR3 DNA follows: TGTGCCAGCAGCCAAACGGGAGGCCCTGTTTACGAGCAGTACTTC.

The V gene is TRBV6-1, the J gene TRBJ2-3; 10 bases are a match to TRBD2. This CDR3 is built from 15 residues. The ends lost 10 bases at V and 4 bases at J; junction bases unmatched: 11. Germline loops: CDR1 MNHNS, CDR2 SASEGT. CDR3 residues: CATDPGLASADTQYF. DNA for the CDR3: TGTGCCACAGATCCGGGACTAGCGTCCGCAGATACGCAGTATTTT.

The chain uses TRBV5-1 and TRBJ2-1; TRBD1 matches at 10 bases. CDR1 and CDR2 from the germline V gene are SGHRS and YFSETQ. The CDR3 contains 16 residues. The ends lost 3 bases at V and 6 bases at J; junction bases unmatched: 9. CDR3 region: CASSSGGTGVPNEQFF. The CDR3 DNA sequence: TGCGCCAGCAGCTCGGGCGGGACAGGGGTTCCCAATGAGCAGTTCTTC. The complete variable domain, with remaining parts taken from reference TRBV5-1 and TRBJ2-1, reads KAGVTQTPRYLIKTRGQQVTLSCSPISGHRSVSWYQQTPGQGLQFLFEYFSETQRNKGNFPGRFSGRQFSNSRSEMNVSTLELGDSALYLCASSSGGTGVPNEQFFGPGTRLTVL.

This clonotype has a handful of counts. The rearrangement links TRBV10-3 to TRBJ2-1, with 12 positions matching TRBD2. There are 16 residues in the CDR3. The V gene end was trimmed by 3 bases and the J gene end by 9 bases; junction bases not matched to a gene: 9. Germline V lookup: CDR1 ENHRY, CDR2 SYGVKD. CDR3 region: CAISDETSGRGVEQFF. The CDR3 bases are TGTGCCATCAGTGATGAGACTAGCGGGAGAGGGGTTGAGCAGTTCTTC.

The V gene is TRBV2, the J gene TRBJ2-5; D is unclear. The germline CDR1 and CDR2 sequences are SNHLY and FYNNEI. The CDR3 length is 15 residues. Trimming removed 3 bases from V and 1 base from J, with 12 bases in between. CDR3 in amino acids: CASSETTLPQETQYF. The CDR3 nucleotides are TGTGCCAGCAGTGAGACCACACTCCCCCAAGAGACCCAGTACTTC.

This clonotype was observed a handful of times. This rearrangement joins TRBV3-1 to TRBJ1-3; D remains ambiguous. CDR1 and CDR2 from the germline V gene are LGHDT and YNNKEL (reference sequence). The ends were cut back, 2 bases at V and 1 base at J, with 18 bases in the middle. The CDR3 length is 18 residues. CDR3 coding DNA: TGTGCCAGCAGCCAACTTCCTACCCATAGCGTATCTGGAAACACCATATATTTT. As protein: CASSQLPTHSVSGNTIYF.

The rearrangement links TRBV5-1 to TRBJ2-7; 9 positions match TRBD1. The germline CDR1 and CDR2 sequences are SGHRS and YFSETQ. J lost 0 bases, V lost 6 bases, and 13 bases had no gene match. This CDR3 is 17 amino acids long. The CDR3 region has the DNA TGCGCCAGCACACTATCCTCTGGACAGGGGCACTCCTACGAGCAGTACTTC. Protein: CASTLSSGQGHSYEQYF. The variable domain in full, completed from reference TRBV5-1 and TRBJ2-7, reads KAGVTQTPRYLIKTRGQQVTLSCSPISGHRSVSWYQQTPGQGLQFLFEYFSETQRNKGNFPGRFSGRQFSNSRSEMNVSTLELGDSALYLCASTLSSGQGHSYEQYFGPGTRLTVT.

This clonotype was found many times. The chain uses TRBV29-1 and TRBJ2-2, with 7 bases matching TRBD2. CDR1 and CDR2 from the germline V gene are SQVTM and ANQGSEA. The length of the CDR3 is 17 residues. J lost 2 bases, V lost 6 bases, and 15 bases had no gene match. The CDR3 here is CSVKDRGLQVNTGELFF. The CDR3 DNA reads TGCAGCGTCAAGGACCGGGGACTACAAGTAAACACCGGGGAGCTGTTTTTT.

This clonotype was counted at least ten times. The CDR3 DNA reads as TGTGCCAGCAGTTTGGGGACTAGCGGGGGCTACTCGGTCGAGCAGTACTTC. Encoded protein: CASSLGTSGGYSVEQYF. The chain carries TRBV27 and TRBJ2-7, with TRBD2 matching over 14 bases. The CDR3 runs 17 residues. The germline V gene has CDR1 MNHEY and CDR2 SMNVEV (reference sequence). The junction had 10 bases not matched to a gene; V was cut back by 3 bases and J by 6 bases.

This clonotype occurred many times. The CDR3 DNA reads as TGTGCCAGCAGCCGCACAGATGAAGCTTTCTTT. It specifies CASSRTDEAFF. This chain uses TRBV3-1 with TRBJ1-1; unclear D gene. Looked up from germline, CDR1 is LGHDT and CDR2 is YNNKEL (reference sequence). Trimming shortened V by 4 bases and J by 7 bases, and 7 bases separated the two germline ends. There are 11 residues in the CDR3.

This clonotype showed up just a few times. The chain is built from TRBV15 and TRBJ2-2; D perhaps matches TRBD1 (7 bases). V was shortened by 0 bases and J by 1 base, with 9 bases between the two germline ends. This CDR3 is built from 16 residues. CDR1 and CDR2 (germline): LNHNV, YYDKDF (reference sequence). DNA of the CDR3: TGTGCCACCAGCAGAGACAGGGGGGTGAACACCGGGGAGCTGTTTTTT. Translating it yields CATSRDRGVNTGELFF. Using reference TRBV15 and TRBJ2-2 for the parts outside the CDR3, the full variable domain is DAMVIQNPRYQVTQFGKPVTLSCSQTLNHNVMYWYQQKSSQAPKLLFHYYDKDFNNEADTPDNFQSRRPNTSFCFLDIRSPGLGDTAMYLCATSRDRGVNTGELFFGEGSRLTVL.

This chain uses TRBV5-1 with TRBJ1-4, with D possibly being TRBD1 (5 bases). Germline CDR1 SGHRS, CDR2 YFSETQ. The CDR3 consists of 16 residues. With 0 bases removed from V and 0 bases from J, the gap between germline ends came to 9 bases. The CDR3 nucleotides are TGCGCCAGCAGCTTGGGCAGGGTTGCAACTAATGAAAAACTGTTTTTT. Encoded protein: CASSLGRVATNEKLFF. Supplemented by reference TRBV5-1 and TRBJ1-4, the full variable domain reads KAGVTQTPRYLIKTRGQQVTLSCSPISGHRSVSWYQQTPGQGLQFLFEYFSETQRNKGNFPGRFSGRQFSNSRSEMNVSTLELGDSALYLCASSLGRVATNEKLFFGSGTQLSVL.

In this sample, this clonotype turned up many times. The J gene is TRBJ2-7, the V gene TRBV5-1; 14 nucleotides agree with TRBD2. Trimming took 4 bases from V and 7 from J; bases not matched to a gene: 7. Germline V CDR1 and CDR2: SGHRS, YFSETQ. The CDR3 loop spans 15 amino acids. In DNA, the CDR3 is TGCGCCAGCAGCCCTGGGACTAGCGGGAGTCAAGAGCAGTACTTC. Its translation: CASSPGTSGSQEQYF.

This clonotype showed up many times. This chain joins TRBV6-1 and TRBJ1-1; D gene ambiguous. The CDR3 covers 14 residues. Looked up from germline, CDR1 is MNHNS and CDR2 is SASEGT. Trimming took off 7 bases at V and 4 bases at J, with 16 bases between the two ends. This CDR3 is CASTLDGPRTEAFF. CDR3 DNA: TGTGCCAGCACCCTGGACGGCCCCCGCACTGAAGCTTTCTTT.

The V call is TRBV2, the J call TRBJ2-7; 8 positions agree with TRBD2. J lost 2 bases, V lost 6 bases, and 12 bases had no gene match. Germline V CDR1 and CDR2: SNHLY, FYNNEI. The CDR3 consists of 16 residues. This CDR3 reads CASRLRGDGVPYEQYF. CDR3 nucleotide sequence: TGTGCCAGCAGATTGCGGGGGGACGGTGTCCCCTACGAGCAGTACTTC.

This clonotype was recorded at least ten times. The V and J genes are TRBV6-6 and TRBJ2-3; D is undetermined. V dropped 7 bases and J dropped 4 bases, with 9 bases sitting between them. The CDR3 has 12 residues. Germline V gene sequence: CDR1 MNHNY, CDR2 SVGAGI (reference sequence). The CDR3 reads CASTPGADTQYF. The CDR3 nucleotides are TGTGCCAGCACCCCCGGAGCAGATACGCAGTATTTT.